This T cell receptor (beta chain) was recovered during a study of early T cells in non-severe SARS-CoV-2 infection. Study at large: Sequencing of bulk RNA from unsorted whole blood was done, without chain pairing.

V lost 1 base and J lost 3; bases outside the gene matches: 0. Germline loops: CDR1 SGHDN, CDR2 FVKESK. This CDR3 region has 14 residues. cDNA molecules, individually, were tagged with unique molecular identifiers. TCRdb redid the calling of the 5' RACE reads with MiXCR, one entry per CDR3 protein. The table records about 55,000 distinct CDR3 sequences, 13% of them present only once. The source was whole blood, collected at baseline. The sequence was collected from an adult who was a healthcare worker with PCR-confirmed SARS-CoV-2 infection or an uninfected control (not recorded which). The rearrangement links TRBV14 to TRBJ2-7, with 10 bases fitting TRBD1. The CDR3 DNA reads TGTGCCAGCAGCCAAGGGACAGGGGGCTACGAGCAGTACTTC. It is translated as CASSQGTGGYEQYF.